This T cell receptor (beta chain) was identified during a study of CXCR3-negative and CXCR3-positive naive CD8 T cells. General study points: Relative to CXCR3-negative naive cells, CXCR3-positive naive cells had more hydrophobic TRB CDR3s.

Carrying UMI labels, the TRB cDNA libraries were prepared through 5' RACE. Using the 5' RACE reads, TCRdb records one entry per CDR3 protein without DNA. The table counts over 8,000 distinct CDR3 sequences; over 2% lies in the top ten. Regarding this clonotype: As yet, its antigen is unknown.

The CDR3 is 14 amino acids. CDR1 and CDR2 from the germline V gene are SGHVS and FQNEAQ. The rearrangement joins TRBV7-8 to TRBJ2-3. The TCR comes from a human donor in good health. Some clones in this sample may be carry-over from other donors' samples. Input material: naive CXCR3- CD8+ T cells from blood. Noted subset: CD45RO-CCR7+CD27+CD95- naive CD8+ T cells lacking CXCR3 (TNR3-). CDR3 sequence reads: CASSYLSSTDTQYF.